This is a list of T cell receptor beta chains from one sample in a study of type 1 and type 2 diabetes patients. One entry per CDR3 protein results from TCRdb running MiXCR on the multiplex PCR reads. The repertoire holds 280,000 or so distinct CDR3 sequences, with over 45% as singletons. Specimen: peripheral blood mononuclear cells (PBMCs). These TCRs come from a man between 18 and 29 years old with type 2 diabetes. CDR3s include the opening cysteine and the closing phenylalanine or tryptophan. D genes are given only for firm matches. Clone size is not always given. Where it is, it says once, few, many or a class for expanded clones.

v_call: TRBV12-3/TRBV12-4
clone_size: .
j_call: TRBJ1-1
d_call: .
cdr3_aa: CASSPRQARAFF
cdr3_nt: TGTGCCAGCAGCCCCCGACAGGCCCGGGCTTTCTTT

v_call: TRBV24-1
clone_size: .
j_call: TRBJ2-3
d_call: .
cdr3_aa: CATSDLQFGGRDTQYF
cdr3_nt: TGTGCCACCAGTGATTTGCAATTTGGGGGCAGGGATACGCAGTATTTT

v_call: TRBV20-1
clone_size: .
j_call: TRBJ2-3
d_call: .
cdr3_aa: CSADPSTRRTDTQYF
cdr3_nt: TGCAGTGCAGACCCTTCGACACGCCGCACAGATACGCAGTATTTT

v_call: TRBV7-3
clone_size: .
j_call: TRBJ2-7
d_call: TRBD2
cdr3_aa: CASGTSGSNEQYF
cdr3_nt: TGTGCCAGCGGGACTAGCGGGAGTAACGAGCAGTACTTC

v_call: TRBV12-3/TRBV12-4
clone_size: .
j_call: TRBJ2-3
d_call: .
cdr3_aa: CASSSDTYTDTQYF
cdr3_nt: TGTGCCAGCAGTTCCGACACGTACACAGATACGCAGTATTTT

v_call: TRBV4-1
clone_size: .
j_call: TRBJ1-1
d_call: .
cdr3_aa: CASSQDQVRNTEAFF
cdr3_nt: TGCGCCAGCAGCCAAGATCAAGTAAGGAACACTGAAGCTTTCTTT

v_call: TRBV11-1
clone_size: few
j_call: TRBJ2-5
d_call: .
cdr3_aa: CASSSGRGGQETQYF
cdr3_nt: TGTGCCAGCAGCTCTGGAAGGGGAGGCCAAGAGACCCAGTACTTC

v_call: TRBV12-3/TRBV12-4
clone_size: few
j_call: TRBJ2-1
d_call: .
cdr3_aa: CASSIIPRDSLNEQFF
cdr3_nt: TGTGCCAGCAGTATCATCCCGCGAGACAGTCTAAATGAGCAGTTCTTC

v_call: TRBV27
clone_size: .
j_call: TRBJ2-7
d_call: .
cdr3_aa: CASTALGGGLYEQYF
cdr3_nt: TGTGCCAGCACCGCTTTGGGGGGCGGACTTTACGAGCAGTACTTC

v_call: TRBV7-2
clone_size: .
j_call: TRBJ1-6
d_call: TRBD1
cdr3_aa: CASSPATGRSPLHF
cdr3_nt: TGCGCCAGCAGCCCCGCGACAGGGCGGTCACCCCTCCACTTT

v_call: TRBV25-1
clone_size: .
j_call: TRBJ1-1
d_call: .
cdr3_aa: CASSTSLNTEAFF
cdr3_nt: TGTGCCAGCAGTACGTCCTTGAACACTGAAGCTTTCTTT

v_call: TRBV12-3/TRBV12-4
clone_size: few
j_call: TRBJ1-2
d_call: .
cdr3_aa: CASSLGGAANYGYTF
cdr3_nt: TGTGCCAGCAGTCTGGGGGGGGCGGCTAACTATGGCTACACCTTC

v_call: TRBV6-6
clone_size: .
j_call: TRBJ1-2
d_call: .
cdr3_aa: CASSYQSGQNYGYTF
cdr3_nt: TGTGCCAGCAGTTACCAGTCGGGGCAGAACTATGGCTACACCTTC

v_call: TRBV28
clone_size: .
j_call: TRBJ1-2
d_call: .
cdr3_aa: CASSQGGFGYTF
cdr3_nt: TGTGCCAGCAGTCAAGGGGGATTTGGCTACACCTTC

v_call: TRBV5-1
clone_size: .
j_call: TRBJ2-5
d_call: .
cdr3_aa: CASSLSPGETQYF
cdr3_nt: TGCGCCAGCAGCTTGAGTCCGGGCGAGACCCAGTACTTC

v_call: TRBV12-3/TRBV12-4
clone_size: .
j_call: TRBJ2-3
d_call: .
cdr3_aa: CASSIDWGRSTDTQYF
cdr3_nt: TGTGCCAGTAGTATAGATTGGGGAAGGAGCACAGATACGCAGTATTTT

v_call: TRBV28
clone_size: .
j_call: TRBJ1-4
d_call: .
cdr3_aa: CASRAQRRNEKLFF
cdr3_nt: TGTGCCAGCAGAGCACAGAGAAGAAATGAAAAACTGTTTTTT

v_call: TRBV2
clone_size: .
j_call: TRBJ2-3
d_call: .
cdr3_aa: CASTLGTLGTDTQYF
cdr3_nt: TGTGCCAGCACCTTGGGGACCCTCGGCACAGATACGCAGTATTTT

v_call: TRBV19
clone_size: .
j_call: TRBJ1-6
d_call: TRBD1
cdr3_aa: CASSHRRTGDNSPLHF
cdr3_nt: TGTGCCAGTAGCCACCGCCGGACAGGGGATAATTCACCCCTCCACTTT

v_call: TRBV15
clone_size: .
j_call: TRBJ2-3
d_call: .
cdr3_aa: CATSRDLVQGVDTQYF
cdr3_nt: TGTGCCACCAGCAGAGATCTCGTCCAGGGAGTAGATACGCAGTATTTT

v_call: TRBV28
clone_size: .
j_call: TRBJ1-1
d_call: .
cdr3_aa: CASGQRGRAAFF
cdr3_nt: TGTGCCAGCGGCCAGCGGGGGAGGGCCGCTTTCTTT

v_call: TRBV28
clone_size: many
j_call: TRBJ1-6
d_call: TRBD1
cdr3_aa: CASSLGQGNSPLHF
cdr3_nt: TGTGCCAGCAGTTTGGGACAGGGCAATTCACCCCTCCACTTT

v_call: TRBV10-3
clone_size: .
j_call: TRBJ2-1
d_call: .
cdr3_aa: CAISEKRDSYNEQFF
cdr3_nt: TGTGCCATCAGTGAGAAACGGGACTCCTACAATGAGCAGTTCTTC

v_call: TRBV24-1
clone_size: .
j_call: TRBJ2-6
d_call: .
cdr3_aa: CATSVGGGSGANVLTF
cdr3_nt: TGTGCCACCAGTGTTGGGGGCGGCTCTGGGGCCAACGTCCTGACTTTC

v_call: TRBV20-1
clone_size: few
j_call: TRBJ2-7
d_call: TRBD2
cdr3_aa: CSARRAGFYEQYF
cdr3_nt: TGCAGTGCGCGTAGAGCGGGGTTCTACGAGCAGTACTTC

v_call: TRBV7-8
clone_size: once
j_call: TRBJ2-1
d_call: TRBD1
cdr3_aa: CASSLYPRTGPDEQFF
cdr3_nt: TGTGCCAGCAGCTTATATCCTAGGACAGGACCAGATGAGCAGTTCTTC

v_call: TRBV9
clone_size: few
j_call: TRBJ1-1
d_call: .
cdr3_aa: CASSVDDGLNTEAFF
cdr3_nt: TGTGCCAGCAGCGTAGACGACGGACTGAACACTGAAGCTTTCTTT

v_call: TRBV13
clone_size: .
j_call: TRBJ1-6
d_call: .
cdr3_aa: CASSLDGHNSPLHF
cdr3_nt: TGTGCCAGCAGTTTAGACGGGCATAATTCACCCCTCCACTTT

v_call: TRBV6-2/TRBV6-3
clone_size: few
j_call: TRBJ2-5
d_call: .
cdr3_aa: CASTKAGGQETQYF
cdr3_nt: TGTGCCAGCACAAAAGCGGGCGGCCAAGAGACCCAGTACTTC

v_call: TRBV6-4
clone_size: once
j_call: TRBJ2-2
d_call: .
cdr3_aa: CASSDGVRTNTGELFF
cdr3_nt: TGTGCCAGCAGTGACGGAGTAAGGACTAACACCGGGGAGCTGTTTTTT

v_call: TRBV2
clone_size: many
j_call: TRBJ1-6
d_call: .
cdr3_aa: CASSEGRSSYNSPLHF
cdr3_nt: TGTGCCAGCAGTGAAGGTCGGAGCTCCTATAATTCACCCCTCCACTTT

v_call: TRBV6-5
clone_size: few
j_call: TRBJ2-5
d_call: TRBD1
cdr3_aa: CASSYGTGEETQYF
cdr3_nt: TGTGCCAGCAGTTACGGGACAGGGGAAGAGACCCAGTACTTC